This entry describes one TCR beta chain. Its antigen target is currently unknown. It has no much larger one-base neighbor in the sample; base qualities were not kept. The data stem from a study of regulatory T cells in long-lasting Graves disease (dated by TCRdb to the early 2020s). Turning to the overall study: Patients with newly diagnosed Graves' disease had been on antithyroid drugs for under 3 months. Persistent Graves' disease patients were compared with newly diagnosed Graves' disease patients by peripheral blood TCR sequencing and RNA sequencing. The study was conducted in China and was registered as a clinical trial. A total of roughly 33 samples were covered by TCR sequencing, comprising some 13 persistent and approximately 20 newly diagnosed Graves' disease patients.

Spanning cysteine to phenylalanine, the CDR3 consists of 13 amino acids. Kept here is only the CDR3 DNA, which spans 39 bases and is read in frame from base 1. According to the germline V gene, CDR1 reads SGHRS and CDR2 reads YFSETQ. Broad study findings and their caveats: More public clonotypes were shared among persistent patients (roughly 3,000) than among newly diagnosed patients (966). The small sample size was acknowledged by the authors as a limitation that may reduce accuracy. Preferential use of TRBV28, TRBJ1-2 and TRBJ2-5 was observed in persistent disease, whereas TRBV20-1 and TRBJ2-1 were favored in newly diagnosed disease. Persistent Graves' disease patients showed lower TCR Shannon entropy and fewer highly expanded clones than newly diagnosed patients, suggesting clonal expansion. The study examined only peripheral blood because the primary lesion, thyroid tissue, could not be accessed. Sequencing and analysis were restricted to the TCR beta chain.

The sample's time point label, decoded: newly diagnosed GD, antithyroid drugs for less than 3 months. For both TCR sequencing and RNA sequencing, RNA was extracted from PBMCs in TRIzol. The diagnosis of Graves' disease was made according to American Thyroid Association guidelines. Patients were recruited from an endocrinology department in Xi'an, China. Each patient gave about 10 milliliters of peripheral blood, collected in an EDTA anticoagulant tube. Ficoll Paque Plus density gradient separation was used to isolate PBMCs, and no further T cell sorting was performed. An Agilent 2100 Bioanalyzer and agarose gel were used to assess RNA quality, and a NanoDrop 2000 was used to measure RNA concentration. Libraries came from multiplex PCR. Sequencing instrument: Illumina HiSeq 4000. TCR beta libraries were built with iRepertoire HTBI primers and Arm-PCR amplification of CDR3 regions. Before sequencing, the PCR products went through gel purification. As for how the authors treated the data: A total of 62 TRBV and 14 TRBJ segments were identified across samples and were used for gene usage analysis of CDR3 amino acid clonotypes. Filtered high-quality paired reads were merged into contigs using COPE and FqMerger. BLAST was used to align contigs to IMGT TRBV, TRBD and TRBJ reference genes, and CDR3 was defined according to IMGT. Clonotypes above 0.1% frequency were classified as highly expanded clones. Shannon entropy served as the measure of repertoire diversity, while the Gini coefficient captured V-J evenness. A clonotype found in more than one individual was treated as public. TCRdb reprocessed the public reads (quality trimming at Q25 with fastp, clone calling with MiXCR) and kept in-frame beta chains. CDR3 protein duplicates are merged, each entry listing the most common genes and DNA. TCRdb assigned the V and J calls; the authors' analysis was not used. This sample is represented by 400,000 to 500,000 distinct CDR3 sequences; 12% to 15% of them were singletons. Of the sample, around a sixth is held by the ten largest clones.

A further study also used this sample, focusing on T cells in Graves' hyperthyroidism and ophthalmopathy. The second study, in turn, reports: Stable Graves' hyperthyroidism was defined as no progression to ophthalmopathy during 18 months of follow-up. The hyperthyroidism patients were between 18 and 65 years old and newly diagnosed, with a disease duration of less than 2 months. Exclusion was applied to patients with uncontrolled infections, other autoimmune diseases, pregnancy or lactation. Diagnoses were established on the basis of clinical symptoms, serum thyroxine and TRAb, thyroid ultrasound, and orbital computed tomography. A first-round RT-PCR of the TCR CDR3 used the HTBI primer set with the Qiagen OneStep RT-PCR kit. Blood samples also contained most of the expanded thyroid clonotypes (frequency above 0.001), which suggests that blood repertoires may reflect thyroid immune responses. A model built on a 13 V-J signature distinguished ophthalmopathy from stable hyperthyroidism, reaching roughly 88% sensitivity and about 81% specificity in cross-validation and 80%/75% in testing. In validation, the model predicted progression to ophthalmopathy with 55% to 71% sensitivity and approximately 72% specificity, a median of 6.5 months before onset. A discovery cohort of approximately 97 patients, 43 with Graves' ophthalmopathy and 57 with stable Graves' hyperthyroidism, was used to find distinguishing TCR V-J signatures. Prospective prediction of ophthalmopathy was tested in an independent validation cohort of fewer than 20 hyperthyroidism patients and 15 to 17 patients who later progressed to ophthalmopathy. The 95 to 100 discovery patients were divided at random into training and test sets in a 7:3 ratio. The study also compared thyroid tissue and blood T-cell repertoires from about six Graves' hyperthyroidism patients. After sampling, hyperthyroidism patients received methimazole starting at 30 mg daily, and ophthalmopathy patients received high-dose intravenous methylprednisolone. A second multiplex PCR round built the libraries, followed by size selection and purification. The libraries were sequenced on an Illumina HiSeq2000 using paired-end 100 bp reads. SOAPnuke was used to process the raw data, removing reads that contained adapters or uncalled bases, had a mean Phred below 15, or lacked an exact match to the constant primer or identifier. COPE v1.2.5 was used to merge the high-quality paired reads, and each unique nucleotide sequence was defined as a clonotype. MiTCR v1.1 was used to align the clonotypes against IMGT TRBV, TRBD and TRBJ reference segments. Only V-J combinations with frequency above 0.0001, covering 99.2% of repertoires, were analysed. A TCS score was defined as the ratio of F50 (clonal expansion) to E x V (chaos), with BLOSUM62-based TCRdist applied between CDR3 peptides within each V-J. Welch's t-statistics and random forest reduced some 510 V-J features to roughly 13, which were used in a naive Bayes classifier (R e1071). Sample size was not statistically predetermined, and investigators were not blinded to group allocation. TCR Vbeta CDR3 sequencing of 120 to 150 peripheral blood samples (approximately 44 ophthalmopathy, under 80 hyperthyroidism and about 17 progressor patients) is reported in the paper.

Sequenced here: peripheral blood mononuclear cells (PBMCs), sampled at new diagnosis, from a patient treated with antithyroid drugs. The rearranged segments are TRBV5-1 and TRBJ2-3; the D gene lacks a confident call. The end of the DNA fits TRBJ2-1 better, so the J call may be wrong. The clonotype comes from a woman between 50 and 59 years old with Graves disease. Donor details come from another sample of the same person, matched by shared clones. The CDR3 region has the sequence CASSSGSDDEQFF. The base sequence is TGCGCCAGCAGCTCCGGCTCGGACGATGAGCAGTTCTTC.